This T cell receptor (beta chain) came from a study of T cells in localized non-small cell lung cancer. Method: immunoSEQ multiplex PCR; TCRdb's copy keeps in-frame clones and lacks some. The table records tens of thousands of clones, approximately 80% of them present only once. The CDR3 extends over 12 amino acids. V was cut by 0 bases and J by 8 bases, with 8 bases left in between. Germline V lookup: CDR1 SGDLS, CDR2 YYNGEE. This clonotype was obtained from a female donor older than 55 with stage I lung adenocarcinoma. The specimen was peripheral blood, collected before any cancer treatment. This chain joins TRBV9 and TRBJ1-2, with D perhaps TRBD1 (5 bases). The CDR3 coding sequence is TGTGCCAGCAGCGTAGGCAGGGAAGGCTACACCTTC. Translation: CASSVGREGYTF.